This T cell receptor (beta chain) came from a study of control samples from healthy donors and cancer patients. Clones were sequenced by immunoSEQ multiplex PCR, and TCRdb holds only the in-frame ones, with some missing. This sample yields fewer than 120,000 clones, of which around 89% are seen a single time; 3.5% to 4.5% belongs to the top ten. V was shortened by 6 bases and J by 5 bases, with 11 bases between the two germline ends. Germline CDR1 SGHRS, CDR2 YFSETQ. The CDR3 is 13 amino acids. Material for sequencing was PBMCs. The sequence derives from an older woman with lung cancer. The V and J genes are TRBV5-1 and TRBJ1-4, with D hard to call. CDR3 nucleotides: TGCGCCAGCAAGGACCCGATAAATGAAAAACTGTTTTTT. It encodes CASKDPINEKLFF. Together with reference TRBV5-1 and TRBJ1-4, the CDR3 gives the full variable domain: KAGVTQTPRYLIKTRGQQVTLSCSPISGHRSVSWYQQTPGQGLQFLFEYFSETQRNKGNFPGRFSGRQFSNSRSEMNVSTLELGDSALYLCASKDPINEKLFFGSGTQLSVL.